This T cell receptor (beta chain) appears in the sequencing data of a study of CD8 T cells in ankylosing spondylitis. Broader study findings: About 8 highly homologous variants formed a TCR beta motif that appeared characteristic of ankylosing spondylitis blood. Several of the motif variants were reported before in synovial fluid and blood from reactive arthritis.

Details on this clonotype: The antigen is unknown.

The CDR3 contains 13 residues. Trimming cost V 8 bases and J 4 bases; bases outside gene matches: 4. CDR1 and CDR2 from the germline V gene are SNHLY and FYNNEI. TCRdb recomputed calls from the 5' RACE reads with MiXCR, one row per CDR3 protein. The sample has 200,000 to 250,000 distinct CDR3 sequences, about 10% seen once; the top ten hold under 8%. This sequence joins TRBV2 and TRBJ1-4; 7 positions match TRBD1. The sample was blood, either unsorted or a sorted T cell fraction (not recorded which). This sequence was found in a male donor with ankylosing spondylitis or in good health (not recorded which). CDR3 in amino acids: CASSGTVNEKLFF. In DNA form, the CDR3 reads TGTGCCAGCTCCGGGACAGTTAATGAAAAACTGTTTTTT. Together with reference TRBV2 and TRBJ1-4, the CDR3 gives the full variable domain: EPEVTQTPSHQVTQMGQEVILRCVPISNHLYFYWYRQILGQKVEFLVSFYNNEISEKSEIFDDQFSVERPDGSNFTLKIRSTKLEDSAMYFCASSGTVNEKLFFGSGTQLSVL.